Listed here is a single T cell receptor beta chain. Its antigen is not identified. The sample comes from a study of CXCR3-negative and CXCR3-positive naive CD8 T cells. It was by 5' RACE with UMI labels that the TRB cDNA libraries were prepared. From the 5' RACE reads, TCRdb lists one entry per CDR3 protein and no DNA. The table for this sample gives just under 45,000 distinct CDR3 sequences. Study-wide findings and caveats: Similar TRBV-TRBJ usage characterized naive CXCR3-negative and CXCR3-positive cells; memory cells differed. Post-cryopreservation CXCR3 expression was partly diminished, and the bulk of assays employed fresh PBMCs. The study found comparably high diversity in both naive subsets and much lower diversity in memory CD8+ cells. Between one naive subset and the other, surface CD5 was comparable, and TCR strength was inferred from TRB CDR3 properties.

CDR1 and CDR2 from the germline V gene are SGDLS and YYNGEE. The CDR3 totals 14 residues. Sample: memory CD8+ T cells from blood. The TCR sequence derives from a human donor in good health. Some clones in this sample may be carry-over from other donors' samples. The chain couples TRBV9 to TRBJ2-1; TCRdb reports TRBD1, a call that lacks DNA to check it against. Here the CDR3 reads CASSVGGLDNEQFF.